One sample yielded the 19 T cell receptor beta chains listed below, sequenced in a study of blood T cell repertoires in COVID-19. Generated by immunoSEQ multiplex PCR, the TCRdb table keeps only in-frame clones and is missing some. The repertoire has 190,000 or so clones, 89% of them found once; the top ten carry roughly 8.1%. Input material: PBMCs or T cells enriched from blood (not recorded which). The receptors were gathered from a woman younger than 30 who had recovered from COVID-19.

The rearrangement uses TRBV28 and TRBJ2-3, with 11 bases fitting TRBD1. The ends lost 5 bases at V and 14 bases at J; junction bases unmatched: 12. Per the germline V gene, CDR1 is MDHEN and CDR2 is SYDVKM. There are 14 residues in the CDR3. The CDR3 loop reads CASSPRTGGQIPYF. The CDR3 DNA reads TGTGCCAGCAGTCCCAGGACAGGGGGCCAGATTCCGTATTTT.

The V gene is TRBV6-5, the J gene TRBJ1-2; unclear D gene. This CDR3 region has 14 residues. Germline CDR1 and CDR2: MNHEY and SVGAGI. Trimming shortened V by 6 bases and J by 4 bases, and 15 bases separated the two germline ends. This CDR3 is CASSPGSSLYGYTF. The CDR3 nucleotides read TGTGCCAGCAGCCCCGGGTCCTCCCTCTATGGCTACACCTTC.

About this clone itself: The CDR3 does not close with the conserved phenylalanine or tryptophan, likely indicating a read error. Because the CDR3's place on the DNA is in doubt, the DNA is left out and the CDR3 is given as listed by TCRdb. This chain uses TRBV12-3 or TRBV12-4 with TRBJ2-7; the table gives TRBD1 as D, unverified against the DNA. The CDR3 is 13 amino acids in total, end residues counted. The chain's CDR3 is CASSLVSQRQVIL.

The chain combines TRBV28 with TRBJ2-1; 7 positions agree with TRBD1. CDR3 length equals 15 residues. Looked up from germline, CDR1 is MDHEN and CDR2 is SYDVKM. The V and J ends lost 1 base and 7 bases, in that order; junction bases with no gene match: 7. The CDR3 DNA follows: TGTGCCAGCAGTTTATCCGGGACAGATAAGAATGAGCAGTTCTTC. Its protein is CASSLSGTDKNEQFF.

The chain carries TRBV6-5 and TRBJ1-3; the D gene is possibly TRBD1 (6 bases). Trimming removed 6 bases from V and 1 base from J, with 7 bases in between. Germline assignment: CDR1 MNHEY and CDR2 SVGAGI. CDR3 length: 13 amino acids. The CDR3 region is CASSRGSGNTIYF. The CDR3 coding sequence is TGTGCCAGCAGCAGGGGATCTGGAAACACCATATATTTT.

V gene TRBV28 combines with J gene TRBJ2-3; 10 bases match TRBD2. Germline CDR1 and CDR2: MDHEN and SYDVKM. The CDR3 spans 15 residues. V trimming: 5 bases; J trimming: 5 bases; junction bases outside the gene matches: 7. In DNA, the CDR3 is TGTGCCAGCAGTCCCCTAGCGGGGGCGGGAGATACGCAGTATTTT. This translates into CASSPLAGAGDTQYF.

The J gene is TRBJ2-1, the V gene TRBV7-2, with 10 bases identical to TRBD2. V shed 1 base, J shed 8 bases, and the junction held 8 bases outside the gene matches. The V gene's germline CDR1 is SGHTA and CDR2 FQGNSA. The CDR3 sequence is 16 residues long. The CDR3 bases are TGTGCCAGCAGCTTAGGTAGGGGGACTAGCGTGCATGAGCAGTTCTTC. Translation: CASSLGRGTSVHEQFF.

This clone was seen a few times. This sequence joins TRBV6-5 and TRBJ1-1; D gene unclear. There are 12 residues in the CDR3. Trimming removed 4 bases from V and 2 bases from J, with 5 bases in between. Per the germline V gene, CDR1 is MNHEY and CDR2 is SVGAGI. CDR3 residues: CASSSQNTEAFF. The CDR3 nucleotides read TGTGCCAGCAGTTCACAAAACACTGAAGCTTTCTTT.

The rearrangement joins TRBV5-1 to TRBJ2-1, with 8 bases lining up with TRBD2. V was clipped by 0 bases and J by 2 bases; unmatched bases: 7. This CDR3 is built from 17 residues. The germline V gene has CDR1 SGHRS and CDR2 YFSETQ. CDR3 nucleotides: TGCGCCAGCAGCTTGGGTTTGCGGCGGGGGGCCTACAATGAGCAGTTCTTC. Translated: CASSLGLRRGAYNEQFF.

The rearrangement joins TRBV7-6 to TRBJ2-7, with 7 bases that match TRBD1. The germline V gene encodes CDR1 SGHVS and CDR2 FNYEAQ. The trim removed 4 bases at V and 4 bases at J, leaving 10 bases unmatched. The CDR3 totals 15 residues. CDR3 region: CASSSTGTDRYEQYF. The CDR3, as DNA: TGTGCCAGCAGCTCCACAGGGACAGATAGGTACGAGCAGTACTTC.

The gene calls are TRBV4-1 and TRBJ1-5; 8 bases map to TRBD1. The V and J ends lost 4 bases and 7 bases, in that order; junction bases with no gene match: 15. The CDR3 is 17 amino acids. From germline, CDR1 is MGHRA and CDR2 YSYEKL. The CDR3 coding sequence is TGCGCCAGCAGCCGATTGCCAGCAGGACAGGGACACCAGCCCCAGCATTTT. Translation: CASSRLPAGQGHQPQHF.

This clone is a singleton in its sample. The rearrangement uses TRBV5-1 and TRBJ2-2, with 9 bases that match TRBD1. The CDR3 runs to 15 residues. Per the germline V gene, CDR1 is SGHRS and CDR2 is YFSETQ. The V segment lost 4 bases and the J segment 6 bases; nucleotides outside the gene matches: 7. Here the CDR3 reads CASSLNRGRAGELFF. CDR3 DNA sequence: TGCGCCAGCAGCCTAAACAGGGGGCGGGCCGGGGAGCTGTTTTTT.

This clone was detected only once. This sequence joins TRBV25-1 and TRBJ1-1; D gene ambiguous. Per the germline V gene, CDR1 is MGHDK and CDR2 is SYGVNS. This CDR3 region has 14 residues. V was trimmed by 2 bases and J by 1 base, leaving 8 bases between them. CDR3 nucleotide sequence: TGTGCCAGCAGTGAAGGTGGGAGGAACACTGAAGCTTTCTTT. It specifies CASSEGGRNTEAFF.

There are a few counts of this clone. The chain is built from TRBV5-1 and TRBJ1-3; D unclear. The V end lost 2 bases, the J end lost 2 bases, and 11 bases lay between the germline ends. CDR3 length: 15 residues. Germline V lookup: CDR1 SGHRS, CDR2 YFSETQ. The CDR3 is CASSLEGAPGNTIYF. CDR3 DNA: TGCGCCAGCAGCTTAGAGGGTGCCCCTGGAAACACCATATATTTT.

The genes are TRBV7-2 and TRBJ2-7; the D gene is possibly TRBD2 (5 bases). The CDR3 has 15 amino acids. Germline V CDR1 and CDR2: SGHTA, FQGNSA. The germline V and J ends were trimmed by 4 bases and 3 bases, with 16 bases remaining between them. CDR3 DNA sequence: TGTGCCAGCAGCTCGTCGCCCAACCGGGGCTACGAGCAGTACTTC. It encodes CASSSSPNRGYEQYF.

This rearrangement joins TRBV5-1 to TRBJ2-1; no clear D gene. Per the germline V gene, CDR1 is SGHRS and CDR2 is YFSETQ. V lost 4 bases and J lost 9, with 17 bases in between. CDR3 length: 14 amino acids. The CDR3 DNA follows: TGCGCCAGCAGCCCGGCAAACTTCCGGGTTGAGCAGTTCTTC. Encoded protein: CASSPANFRVEQFF.

This chain links TRBV5-5 with TRBJ1-4; TRBD1 matches at 8 bases. The V gene end was trimmed by 4 bases and the J gene end by 0 bases; junction bases not matched to a gene: 8. Germline CDR1 and CDR2: SGHKS and YYEKEE (reference sequence). The CDR3 totals 17 residues. CDR3 in DNA: TGTGCCAGCAGCCCCAAAGGACAGGGTGCAACTAATGAAAAACTGTTTTTT. Translation: CASSPKGQGATNEKLFF. Variable domain in full (rest from reference TRBV5-5 and TRBJ1-4): DAGVTQSPTHLIKTRGQQVTLRCSPISGHKSVSWYQQVLGQGPQFIFQYYEKEERGRGNFPDRFSARQFPNYSSELNVNALLLGDSALYLCASSPKGQGATNEKLFFGSGTQLSVL.

The chain recombines TRBV28 with TRBJ1-4; D gene uncertain. This CDR3 has 16 amino acids. With 5 bases removed from V and 6 bases from J, the gap between germline ends came to 19 bases. Germline V CDR1 and CDR2: MDHEN, SYDVKM. Here the CDR3 reads CASSPLGFRLDEKLFF. DNA of the CDR3: TGTGCCAGCAGTCCCCTCGGGTTTCGGTTGGATGAAAAACTGTTTTTT.

The chain employs TRBV27 and TRBJ2-1; 9 bases are a match to TRBD1. The junction had 0 bases not matched to a gene; V was cut back by 4 bases and J by 5 bases. CDR1 is MNHEY and CDR2 is SMNVEV in the germline V gene (reference sequence). This CDR3 contains 13 residues. The CDR3 DNA follows: TGTGCCAGCAGTTGGGACAGGGACAATGAGCAGTTCTTC. Translation gives CASSWDRDNEQFF.